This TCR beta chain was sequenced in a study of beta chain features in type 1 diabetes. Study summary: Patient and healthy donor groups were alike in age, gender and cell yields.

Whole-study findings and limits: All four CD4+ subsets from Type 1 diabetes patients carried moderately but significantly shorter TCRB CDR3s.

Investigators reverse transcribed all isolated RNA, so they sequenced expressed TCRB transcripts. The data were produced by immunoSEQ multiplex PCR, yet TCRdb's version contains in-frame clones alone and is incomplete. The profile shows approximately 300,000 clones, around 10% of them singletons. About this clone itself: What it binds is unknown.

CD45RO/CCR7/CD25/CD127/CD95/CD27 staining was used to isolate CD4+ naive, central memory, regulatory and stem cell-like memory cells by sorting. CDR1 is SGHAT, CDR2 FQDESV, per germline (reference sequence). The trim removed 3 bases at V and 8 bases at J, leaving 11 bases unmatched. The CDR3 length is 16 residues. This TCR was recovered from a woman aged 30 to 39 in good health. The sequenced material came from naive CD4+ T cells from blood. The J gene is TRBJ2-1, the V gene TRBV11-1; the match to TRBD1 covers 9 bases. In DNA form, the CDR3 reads TGTGCCAGCAGCTTTAGTGTGGGGACAGGGTTCGATGAGCAGTTCTTC. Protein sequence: CASSFSVGTGFDEQFF.